This TCR beta chain was retrieved from a study of blood T cell repertoires in COVID-19. Some clones are missing from TCRdb's copy, which holds only in-frame ones; the method was immunoSEQ multiplex PCR. This table has roughly 34,000 clones, 90% appearing once. CDR1 SQVTM and CDR2 ANQGSEA come from the germline V gene. Trimming took 1 base from V and 2 from J; bases not matched to a gene: 6. The CDR3 is 15 amino acids. The sequenced sample was peripheral blood. The rearrangement joins TRBV29-1 to TRBJ2-3; 7 bases are shared with TRBD2. The clonotype comes from a man aged 55 to 70 with active COVID-19. CDR3 nucleotide sequence: TGCAGCGTTGAAGGGGGGGGGAGCATCACAGATACGCAGTATTTT. Protein: CSVEGGGSITDTQYF.